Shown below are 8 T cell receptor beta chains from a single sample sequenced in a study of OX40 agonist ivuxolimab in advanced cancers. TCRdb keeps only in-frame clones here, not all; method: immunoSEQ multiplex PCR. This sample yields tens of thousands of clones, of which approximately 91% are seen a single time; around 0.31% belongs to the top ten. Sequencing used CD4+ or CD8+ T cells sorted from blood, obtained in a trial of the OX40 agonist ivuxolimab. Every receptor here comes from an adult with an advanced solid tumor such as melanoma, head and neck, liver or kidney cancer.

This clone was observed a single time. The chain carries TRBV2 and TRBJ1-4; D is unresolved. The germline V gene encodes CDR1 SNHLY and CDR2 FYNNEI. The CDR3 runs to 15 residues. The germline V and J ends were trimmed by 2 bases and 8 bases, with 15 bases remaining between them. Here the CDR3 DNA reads TGTGCCAGCAGTGAACAGAGGTCGGGAGGGGAAAAACTGTTTTTT. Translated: CASSEQRSGGEKLFF. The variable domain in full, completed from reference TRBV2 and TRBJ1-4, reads EPEVTQTPSHQVTQMGQEVILRCVPISNHLYFYWYRQILGQKVEFLVSFYNNEISEKSEIFDDQFSVERPDGSNFTLKIRSTKLEDSAMYFCASSEQRSGGEKLFFGSGTQLSVL.

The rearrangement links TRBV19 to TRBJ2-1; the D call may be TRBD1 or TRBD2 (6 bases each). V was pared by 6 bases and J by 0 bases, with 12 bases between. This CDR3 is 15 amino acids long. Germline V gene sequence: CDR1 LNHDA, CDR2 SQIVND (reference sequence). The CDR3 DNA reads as TGTGCCAGTAGCACACAGGGAGGCTCCTACAATGAGCAGTTCTTC. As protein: CASSTQGGSYNEQFF.

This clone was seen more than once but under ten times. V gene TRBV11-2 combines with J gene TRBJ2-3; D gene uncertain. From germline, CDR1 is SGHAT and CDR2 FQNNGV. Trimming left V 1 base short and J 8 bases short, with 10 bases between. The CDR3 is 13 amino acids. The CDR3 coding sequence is TGTGCCAGCAGCTTAGCTTACTATCCTACGCAGTATTTT. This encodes CASSLAYYPTQYF.

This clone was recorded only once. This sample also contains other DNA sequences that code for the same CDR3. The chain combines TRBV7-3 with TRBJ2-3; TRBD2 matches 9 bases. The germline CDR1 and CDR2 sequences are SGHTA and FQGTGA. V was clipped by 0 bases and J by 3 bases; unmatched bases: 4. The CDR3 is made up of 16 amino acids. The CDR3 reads CASSLTGGRVTDTQYF. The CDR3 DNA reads TGTGCCAGCAGCTTAACCGGCGGGAGGGTAACAGATACGCAGTATTTT.

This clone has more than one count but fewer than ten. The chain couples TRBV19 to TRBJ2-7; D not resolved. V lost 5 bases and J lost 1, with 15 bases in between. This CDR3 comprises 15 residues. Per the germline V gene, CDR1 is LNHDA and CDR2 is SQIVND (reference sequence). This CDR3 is CASSPGPSESYEQYF. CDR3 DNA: TGTGCCAGTAGTCCCGGGCCGTCGGAATCCTACGAGCAGTACTTC.

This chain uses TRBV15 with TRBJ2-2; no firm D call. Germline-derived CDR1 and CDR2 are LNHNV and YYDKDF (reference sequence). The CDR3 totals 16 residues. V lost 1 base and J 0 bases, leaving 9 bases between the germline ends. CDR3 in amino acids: CATSRVGQANTGELFF. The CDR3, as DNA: TGTGCCACCAGCAGAGTCGGGCAGGCGAACACCGGGGAGCTGTTTTTT.

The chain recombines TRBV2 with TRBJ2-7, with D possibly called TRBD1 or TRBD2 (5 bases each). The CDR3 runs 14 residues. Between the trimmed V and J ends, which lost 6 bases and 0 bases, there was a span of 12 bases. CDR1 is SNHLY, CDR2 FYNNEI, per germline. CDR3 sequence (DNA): TGTGCCAGCAGATGGGACGGATCCTCCTACGAGCAGTACTTC. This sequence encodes CASRWDGSSYEQYF.

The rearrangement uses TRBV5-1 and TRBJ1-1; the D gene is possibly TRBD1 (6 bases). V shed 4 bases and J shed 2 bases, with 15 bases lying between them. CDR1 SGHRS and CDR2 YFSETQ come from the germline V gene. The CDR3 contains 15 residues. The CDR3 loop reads CASSEPQGSNTEAFF. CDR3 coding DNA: TGCGCCAGCAGCGAACCACAGGGAAGTAACACTGAAGCTTTCTTT.